The rows below give T cell receptor beta chains drawn from one sample of a study of early T cells in non-severe SARS-CoV-2 infection. In TCRdb, the 5' RACE reads were re-called with MiXCR into one record per CDR3 protein. The sample has 68,000 or so distinct CDR3 sequences, roughly a tenth seen once. The sample consisted of whole blood. The source of these receptors is an adult who was a healthcare worker with PCR-confirmed SARS-CoV-2 infection or an uninfected control (not recorded which). The CDR3 runs from the conserved cysteine through the conserved F or W. A D gene is named only where the DNA matches it firmly. Where a row states a size, it is once, few, many or the class of an expanded clone; other rows omit it.

j_call clone_size d_call v_call cdr3_nt cdr3_aa
TRBJ2-7 NA TRBD2 TRBV20-1 TGCAGTGCTCCCAACGGACTAGCGGTCCCCTACGAGCAGTACTTC CSAPNGLAVPYEQYF
TRBJ2-7 many TRBD1 TRBV6-1 TGTGCCAGCAATGACAGGGGCAGTGACGAGCAGTACTTC CASNDRGSDEQYF
TRBJ2-3 NA TRBD1 TRBV5-1 TGCGCCAGCAGCGAGGGACAGCAGAGCACAGATACGCAGTATTTT CASSEGQQSTDTQYF
TRBJ2-1 NA TRBD2 TRBV30 TGTGCCTGGAGTCAGAGCGGGAGACTATACAATGAGCAGTTCTTC CAWSQSGRLYNEQFF
TRBJ2-5 few NA TRBV20-1 TGCAGTGCTCCCCCCCAAATAGAGACCCAGTACTTC CSAPPQIETQYF
TRBJ1-1 NA NA TRBV12-3/TRBV12-4 TGTGCCAGCATGAACACTGAAGCTTTCTTT CASMNTEAFF
TRBJ1-4 few TRBD1 TRBV7-9 TGTGCCAGCAGCACCCACAGGGGTCGGGAAAAACTGTTTTTT CASSTHRGREKLFF
TRBJ2-3 many NA TRBV9 TGTGCCAGCAGCGTAGGAGAGAGGGGGGATACGCAGTATTTT CASSVGERGDTQYF
TRBJ2-3 once TRBD2 TRBV4-2 TGTGCCAGCAGCCAAGACGGGACGCAGCGGGAGCGGACAGATACGCAGTATTTT CASSQDGTQRERTDTQYF
TRBJ2-7 NA NA TRBV11-2 TGTGCCAGCAGCTTAGGGTACTCGCGGAGCTCCTACGAGCAGTACTTC CASSLGYSRSSYEQYF
TRBJ2-5 few NA TRBV6-5 TGTGCCAGCAGACTAGGGGGGACCCAGTACTTC CASRLGGTQYF
TRBJ1-5 few TRBD1 TRBV19 TGTGCCAGTACTCCGACAGGGGGAGGCAATCAGCCCCAGCATTTT CASTPTGGGNQPQHF
TRBJ2-1 few NA TRBV28 TGTGCCAGCAGTTTACTTTACAATGAGCAGTTCTTC CASSLLYNEQFF
TRBJ2-3 NA NA TRBV18 TGTGCCAGCTCACCAGAGGGACGGCCCACCGGGACAGATACGCAGTATTTT CASSPEGRPTGTDTQYF
TRBJ2-2 NA NA TRBV14 TGTGCCAGCAGCCAAGAGCTAGCAGGAGCCGGGGAGCTGTTTTTT CASSQELAGAGELFF
TRBJ2-4 NA NA TRBV9 TGTGCCAGCAGCGATGACAGTAACATTCAGTACTTC CASSDDSNIQYF
TRBJ2-7 NA NA TRBV4-1 TGCGCCAGCAGCCAAGATCCGGGTGAGCAGTACTTC CASSQDPGEQYF
TRBJ2-3 few NA TRBV9 TGTGCCAGCAGCGTCCGGGACGGACTTGCAGATACGCAGTATTTT CASSVRDGLADTQYF
TRBJ2-7 few NA TRBV29-1 TGCAGCGTTGGAGAGTCGGAGCAGTACTTC CSVGESEQYF
TRBJ2-7 NA NA TRBV11-1 TGTGCCAGCAGCCCTCGGGCATCCTACGAGCAGTACTTC CASSPRASYEQYF
TRBJ1-5 many NA TRBV4-2 TGTGCCAGCAGCCCCGAACAGGGAACATCGCAGCCCCAGCATTTT CASSPEQGTSQPQHF
TRBJ2-3 many TRBD2 TRBV20-1 TGCAGTGCGCAGCGGGAGAGGGATACGCAGTATTTT CSAQRERDTQYF
TRBJ2-3 many TRBD1 TRBV6-2/TRBV6-3 TGTGCCAGCAGTTATTGGATCGGACAGGGGAAAGATACGCAGTATTTT CASSYWIGQGKDTQYF
TRBJ1-3 NA NA TRBV21-1 TGTGCCAGCATCAAGGGGCAGATACCTCTGACCATATATTTT CASIKGQIPLTIYF
TRBJ2-2 many TRBD1 TRBV2 TGTGCCAGCAGTGGACAGGGCGGAGGCACCGGGGAGCTGTTTTTT CASSGQGGGTGELFF